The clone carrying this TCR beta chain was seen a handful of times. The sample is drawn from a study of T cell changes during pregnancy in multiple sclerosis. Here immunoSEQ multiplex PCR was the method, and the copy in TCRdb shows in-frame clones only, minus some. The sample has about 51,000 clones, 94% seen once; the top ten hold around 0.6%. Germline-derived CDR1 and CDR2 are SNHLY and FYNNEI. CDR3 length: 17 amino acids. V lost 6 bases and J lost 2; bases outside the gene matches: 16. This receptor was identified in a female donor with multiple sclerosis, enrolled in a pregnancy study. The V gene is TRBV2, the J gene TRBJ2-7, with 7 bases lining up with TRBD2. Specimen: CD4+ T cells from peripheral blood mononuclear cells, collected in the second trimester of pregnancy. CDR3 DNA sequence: TGTGCCAGCAGGGGCGACACCTTTAGCGGGCCTCCCTACGAGCAGTACTTC. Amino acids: CASRGDTFSGPPYEQYF. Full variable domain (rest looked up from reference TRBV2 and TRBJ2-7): EPEVTQTPSHQVTQMGQEVILRCVPISNHLYFYWYRQILGQKVEFLVSFYNNEISEKSEIFDDQFSVERPDGSNFTLKIRSTKLEDSAMYFCASRGDTFSGPPYEQYFGPGTRLTVT.